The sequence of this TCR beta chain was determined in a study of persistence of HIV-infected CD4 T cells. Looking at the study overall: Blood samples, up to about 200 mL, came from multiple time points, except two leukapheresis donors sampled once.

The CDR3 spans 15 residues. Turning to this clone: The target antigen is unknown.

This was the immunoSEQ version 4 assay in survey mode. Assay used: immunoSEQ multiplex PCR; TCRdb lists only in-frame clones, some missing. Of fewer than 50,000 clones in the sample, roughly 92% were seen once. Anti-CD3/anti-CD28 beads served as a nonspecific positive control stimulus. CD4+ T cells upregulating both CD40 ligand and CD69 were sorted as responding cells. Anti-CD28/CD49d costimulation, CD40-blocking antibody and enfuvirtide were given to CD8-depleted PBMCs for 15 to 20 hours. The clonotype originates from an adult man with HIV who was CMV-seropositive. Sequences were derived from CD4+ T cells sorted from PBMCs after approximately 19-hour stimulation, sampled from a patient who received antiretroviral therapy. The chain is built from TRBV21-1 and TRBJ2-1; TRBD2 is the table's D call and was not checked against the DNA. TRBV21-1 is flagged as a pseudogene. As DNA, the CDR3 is TGTGCCAGCAGCAAAGGTCCGTTCTCCTACAATGAGCAGTTCTTC. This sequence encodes CASSKGPFSYNEQFF.